This T cell receptor (beta chain) is drawn from a study of blood T cell repertoires in COVID-19. The method was immunoSEQ multiplex PCR; TCRdb's version includes in-frame clones alone and lacks a portion of them. The sample gives about 68,000 clones, 65% to 90% of which show up once; roughly 25% is in the top ten. Germline V gives CDR1 SGHTA, CDR2 FQGTGA. V gave up 5 bases and J gave up 8 bases; unmatched junction bases: 12. The CDR3 extends over 15 amino acids. The chain links TRBV7-3 to TRBJ1-2; 9 bases agree with TRBD1. The sample consisted of peripheral blood. The clonotype comes from a man in his fifties or sixties with acute or convalescent COVID-19. The CDR3 DNA follows: TGTGCCAGCAGCCTCTCGGCCGGGACAGGGAACGGCTACACCTTC. Residues: CASSLSAGTGNGYTF.